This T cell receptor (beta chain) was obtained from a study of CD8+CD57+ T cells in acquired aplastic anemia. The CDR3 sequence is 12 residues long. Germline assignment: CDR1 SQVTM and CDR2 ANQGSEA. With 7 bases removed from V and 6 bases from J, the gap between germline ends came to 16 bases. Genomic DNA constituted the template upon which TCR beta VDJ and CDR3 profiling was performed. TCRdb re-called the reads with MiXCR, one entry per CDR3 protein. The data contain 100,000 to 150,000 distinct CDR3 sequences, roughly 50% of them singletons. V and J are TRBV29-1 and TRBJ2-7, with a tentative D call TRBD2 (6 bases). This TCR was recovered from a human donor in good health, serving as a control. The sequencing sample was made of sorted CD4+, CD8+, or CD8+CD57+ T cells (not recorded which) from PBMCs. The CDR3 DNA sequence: TGCAGCGCGGGGGATCTCGCCTTCGAGCAGTACTTC. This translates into CSAGDLAFEQYF.